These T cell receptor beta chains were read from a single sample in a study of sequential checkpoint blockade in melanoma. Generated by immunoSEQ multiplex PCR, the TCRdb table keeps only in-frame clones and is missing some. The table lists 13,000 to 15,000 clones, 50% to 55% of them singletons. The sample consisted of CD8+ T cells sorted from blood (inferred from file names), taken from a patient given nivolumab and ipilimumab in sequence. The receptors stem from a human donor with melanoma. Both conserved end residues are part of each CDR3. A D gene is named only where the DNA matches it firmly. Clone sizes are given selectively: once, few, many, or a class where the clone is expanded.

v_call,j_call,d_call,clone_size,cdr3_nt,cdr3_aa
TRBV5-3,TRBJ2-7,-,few,TGTGCCAGCAGCTCGGGGGGCCAAGACTCCGAGCAGTACTTC,CASSSGGQDSEQYF
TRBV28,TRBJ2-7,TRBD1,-,TGTGCCAGCAGTTTTGGGACAGGGATTTTCTACGAGCAGTACTTC,CASSFGTGIFYEQYF
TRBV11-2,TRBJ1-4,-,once,TGTGCCAGCAGCTTAGATGGGGGGGCTGGTGAAAAACTGTTTTTT,CASSLDGGAGEKLFF
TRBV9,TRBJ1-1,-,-,TGTGCCAGCAGTGAGGGCCCCAACGCTGAAGCTTTCTTT,CASSEGPNAEAFF
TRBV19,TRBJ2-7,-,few,TGTGCCAGTAGTATTACCGGGAGCCTCTCCTACGAGCAGTACTTC,CASSITGSLSYEQYF
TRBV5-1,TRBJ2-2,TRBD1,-,TGCGCCAGCAGCTTGGATATTCCTGTGACAGGGTTGACCGGGGAGCTGTTTTTT,CASSLDIPVTGLTGELFF
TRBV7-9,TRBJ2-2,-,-,TGTGCCAGCAGCGCGATTGGGAACACCGGGGAGCTGTTTTTT,CASSAIGNTGELFF
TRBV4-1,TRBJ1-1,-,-,TGCGCCAGCAGCCAAGATTATGCTGAAGCTTTCTTT,CASSQDYAEAFF
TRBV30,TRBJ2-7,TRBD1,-,TGTGCCTGGGAAGCGGGACAGGGGAGCTACGAGCAGTACTTC,CAWEAGQGSYEQYF
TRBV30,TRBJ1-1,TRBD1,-,TGTGCCTGGAGTGTAAGGTACAGGGGGAGCACTGAAGCTTTCTTT,CAWSVRYRGSTEAFF
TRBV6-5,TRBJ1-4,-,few,TGTGCCAGCAGTTACTGGCAGGCAAATGAAAAACTGTTTTTT,CASSYWQANEKLFF